A single T cell receptor beta chain is shown here with its context. Its target antigen remains unknown. No much larger clonotype is one base removed from it; base qualities were not supplied. Using the deep immunoSEQ assay, TCR CDR3 regions were amplified from genomic DNA by multiplex PCR. Extracted genomic DNA from each cell subset was distributed evenly across all wells of several immunoSEQ 96-well plates, and each plate was treated as a replicate. For sorted subsets, around 200 ng genomic DNA, equal to 30,000 to 35,000 T cell genomes, was loaded into each replicate PCR. The purified libraries were quantified using a Qubit 3.0 fluorometer, sized with a Bioanalyzer 2100, and then quantified again using the KAPA Library Quantification kit. A separate single-read 150-cycle Illumina NextSeq 550 flow cell was used to sequence each immunoSEQ 96-well plate. The paper's processing steps were these. Because the immunoSEQ output included only junctional sequences and no quality scores, the filtering could not be the same as the filtering used for full-length reads. Sequences were annotated with PyIR, a Python wrapper for IgBLAST v1.9, and V/J genes and CDR3 were assigned using IMGT germline references. Reads with weak V/J assignments (E-value above 1e-6), missing CDR3, stop codons, out-of-frame junctions, or ambiguous translated residues were removed. A V3J clonotype was defined by an identical inferred V gene, J gene, and CDR3 amino acid sequence. The percentage overlap between two repertoires was calculated by dividing the number of shared unique clonotypes by the size of the smaller repertoire. Repertoire richness was assessed with RTK rarefaction, the Chao1 estimator, and Recon v2.1 estimates of unobserved clonotypes. OLGA was used to compute generation probabilities for all TCRbeta clonotypes that the gDNA method yielded from a handful of donors. What TCRdb holds here is the immuneACCESS table cut down to in-frame rearrangements. Part of the clones is not present; checked against another copy, under half of the missing clones reflect an unresolved V gene, and the others are unexplained. That table gives V, J and clone size, and the DNA gave D and trimming. The sample has around 2,000,000 clones on record, 85% to 95% of them singletons. About 1.5% of the sample is in the top ten clones.

CDR1 MGHDK and CDR2 SYGVNS are derived from the germline V gene. The V end loses 2 bases and the J end loses 2 bases, and a stretch of 7 bases separates them. Inclusive of the bounding cysteine and phenylalanine, the CDR3 is 14 residues long. Only the CDR3 DNA stays, 42 bases, in frame from base 1. The data originate from a study of shared clonotypes between healthy human individuals (dated by TCRdb to the early 2020s). About the full investigation: Three men and two women, aged 18 to 49 years, made up the cohort. Between about 0.8 and 9 billion PBMCs per donor were obtained by leukapheresis. To increase sequencing depth and limit assay-specific biases, different laboratories used diverse techniques to prepare libraries and sequence TCR repertoires. For each donor, three plates each were used for CD4 naive and CD4 memory, two plates were used for CD8 naive, and one plate was used for CD8 memory. To estimate repertoire size and how much clonotypes are shared between individuals, the study performed deep sequencing of blood TCR repertoires from roughly five healthy adults. What the authors observed across the whole study: Compared with non-shared clonotypes, clonotypes shared by all four sorted-subset donors had higher generation probabilities. Even with the large sequencing depth, rarefaction of the sorted-subset datasets indicated that sequencing was incomplete. Across four donors, roughly 5% of naive CD4, roughly 3.4% of naive CD8, under 2.5% of memory CD4, and 0.4% to 0.45% of memory CD8 clonotypes were shared. Estimated clonotype richness was generally larger for naive than for memory subsets. Only blood was sampled, and tissue TCR repertoires likely differ from those in blood. Pairwise subsampling led to the expectation that sequencing depth would affect the degree of clonotype sharing among donors. The genetic and exposure-history diversity represented was limited by the small number of donors.

For the CD8 naive samples, CD45RO-negative cells were positively selected for CCR7, yielding a CD45RA+CCR7+ population from which TemRA cells were excluded. Healthy HIV-negative adults with no recently reported acute infections or vaccinations were included as donors. Only Caucasian adults living in Nashville, Tennessee, USA were represented among the donors. Blood was obtained by leukapheresis, after which PBMCs were separated by Ficoll-Histopaque density gradient centrifugation and cryopreserved in liquid nitrogen vapor phase. Analytical flow cytometry was used to check the purity and quantity of every magnetically sorted T cell population. From each sorted fraction, genomic DNA was isolated and quantified by UV absorbance on a Nanodrop 2000c.

Input material: naive CD8+ T cells from PBMCs. The meaning of the sample's cell subset or site label: CD45RA+CCR7+. Here the chain combines TRBV25-1 and TRBJ2-1; no D gene call is confident. This receptor was identified in a man in his late teens or twenties in good health. Some clones in this sample may be carry-over from other donors' samples. CDR3 reads: CASSEGYAYNEQFF. The DNA sequence reads TGTGCCAGCAGTGAAGGGTACGCCTACAATGAGCAGTTCTTC.